Listed below are T cell receptor beta chains from one sample, sequenced in a study of CD8 T cells in ankylosing spondylitis. TCRdb used MiXCR to reprocess the 5' RACE reads, holding one entry per CDR3 protein. Among over 110,000 distinct CDR3 sequences, 8% to 9% were seen once, and the ten largest hold 7.3%. Material: synovial fluid, either unsorted or a sorted T cell fraction (not recorded which). These receptors all come from a male donor with ankylosing spondylitis. CDR3s include the opening cysteine and the closing phenylalanine or tryptophan. The order of the fields is D gene, clone size, V gene, J gene, CDR3 protein, CDR3 DNA. D genes are given only for firm matches. The size entry is marked missing in some rows and otherwise reads once, few, many or a size class.

d_call: NA
clone_size: NA
v_call: TRBV6-5
j_call: TRBJ1-2
cdr3_aa: CASSYSSRSIYGYTF
cdr3_nt: TGTGCCAGCAGTTACTCATCTAGATCGATCTATGGCTACACCTTC

d_call: TRBD1
clone_size: NA
v_call: TRBV5-6
j_call: TRBJ1-5
cdr3_aa: CASSLRQGWNQPQHF
cdr3_nt: TGTGCCAGCAGCTTAAGACAGGGATGGAATCAGCCCCAGCATTTT

d_call: NA
clone_size: many
v_call: TRBV20-1
j_call: TRBJ2-1
cdr3_aa: CSARGRPSYNEQFF
cdr3_nt: TGCAGTGCTAGGGGGAGGCCCTCTTACAATGAGCAGTTCTTC

d_call: NA
clone_size: many
v_call: TRBV7-2
j_call: TRBJ1-4
cdr3_aa: CASSLAGGAYEKLFF
cdr3_nt: TGTGCCAGCAGCTTAGCAGGGGGGGCTTATGAAAAACTGTTTTTT

d_call: NA
clone_size: NA
v_call: TRBV12-3/TRBV12-4
j_call: TRBJ1-2
cdr3_aa: CASSSNGRSYGYTF
cdr3_nt: TGTGCCAGCAGTTCAAACGGACGGAGCTATGGCTACACCTTC

d_call: NA
clone_size: many
v_call: TRBV18
j_call: TRBJ1-2
cdr3_aa: CASSPGRSYGYTF
cdr3_nt: TGTGCCAGCTCACCGGGCAGAAGTTATGGCTACACCTTC

d_call: NA
clone_size: few
v_call: TRBV27
j_call: TRBJ1-2
cdr3_aa: CASSTTGGYGYTF
cdr3_nt: TGTGCCAGCAGCACCACCGGGGGCTATGGCTACACCTTC

d_call: NA
clone_size: many
v_call: TRBV7-7
j_call: TRBJ2-5
cdr3_aa: CASSLDSQETQYF
cdr3_nt: TGTGCTAGCAGCCTGGACAGCCAAGAGACCCAGTACTTC

d_call: TRBD2
clone_size: NA
v_call: TRBV11-2
j_call: TRBJ2-6
cdr3_aa: CASSQRERGGLSGANVLTF
cdr3_nt: TGTGCCAGCAGCCAGAGGGAGCGGGGGGGCCTGTCTGGGGCCAACGTCCTGACTTTC

d_call: TRBD2
clone_size: many
v_call: TRBV4-3
j_call: TRBJ2-3
cdr3_aa: CASSQSIRGPSGSADTQYF
cdr3_nt: TGCGCCAGCAGCCAATCCATCAGAGGGCCTAGCGGGAGCGCAGATACGCAGTATTTT

d_call: NA
clone_size: many
v_call: TRBV5-1
j_call: TRBJ2-1
cdr3_aa: CASSEGYNEQFF
cdr3_nt: TGCGCCAGCAGCGAGGGGTACAATGAGCAGTTCTTC

d_call: NA
clone_size: many
v_call: TRBV10-3
j_call: TRBJ2-5
cdr3_aa: CAISAPGVETQYF
cdr3_nt: TGTGCCATCAGCGCCCCAGGCGTTGAGACCCAGTACTTC

d_call: NA
clone_size: few
v_call: TRBV10-3
j_call: TRBJ1-1
cdr3_aa: CATTGPGNTEAFF
cdr3_nt: TGTGCCACGACGGGGCCGGGAAACACTGAAGCTTTCTTT

d_call: NA
clone_size: many
v_call: TRBV27
j_call: TRBJ1-6
cdr3_aa: CASSLLTDPSGSPLHF
cdr3_nt: TGTGCCAGCAGTTTGTTGACCGACCCCTCCGGTTCACCCCTCCACTTT

d_call: NA
clone_size: many
v_call: TRBV20-1
j_call: TRBJ2-3
cdr3_aa: CSAPPIDLVEGSDTQYF
cdr3_nt: TGCAGTGCCCCTCCGATAGACCTAGTAGAGGGCTCGGATACGCAGTATTTT

d_call: NA
clone_size: few
v_call: TRBV6-5
j_call: TRBJ2-3
cdr3_aa: CASSYWSSTDTQYF
cdr3_nt: TGTGCCAGCAGTTACTGGAGCTCCACAGATACGCAGTATTTT

d_call: NA
clone_size: few
v_call: TRBV7-2
j_call: TRBJ2-1
cdr3_aa: CASSLAYNEQFF
cdr3_nt: TGTGCCAGCAGCTTGGCCTACAATGAGCAGTTCTTC

d_call: NA
clone_size: few
v_call: TRBV4-2
j_call: TRBJ2-5
cdr3_aa: CASSQGGAEETQYF
cdr3_nt: TGTGCCAGCAGCCAAGGGGGGGCGGAGGAGACCCAGTACTTC

d_call: NA
clone_size: many
v_call: TRBV9
j_call: TRBJ2-3
cdr3_aa: CASSVGSSLETQYF
cdr3_nt: TGTGCCAGCAGCGTAGGGAGTAGTTTAGAGACGCAGTATTTT

d_call: TRBD1
clone_size: many
v_call: TRBV4-1
j_call: TRBJ1-2
cdr3_aa: CASSQTDRENRGYTF
cdr3_nt: TGCGCCAGCAGCCAAACGGACAGGGAAAACCGCGGCTACACCTTC

d_call: TRBD2
clone_size: many
v_call: TRBV7-6
j_call: TRBJ2-1
cdr3_aa: CASSPLPSGRGNEQFF
cdr3_nt: TGTGCCAGCAGCCCACTTCCCAGCGGGAGAGGTAATGAGCAGTTCTTC

d_call: NA
clone_size: NA
v_call: TRBV12-3/TRBV12-4
j_call: TRBJ2-3
cdr3_aa: CASSLGHGPSTDTQYF
cdr3_nt: TGTGCCAGCAGTTTGGGTCACGGCCCTAGCACAGATACGCAGTATTTT

d_call: NA
clone_size: many
v_call: TRBV5-1
j_call: TRBJ2-5
cdr3_aa: CASSLGHAEETQYF
cdr3_nt: TGCGCCAGCAGCCTGGGACATGCGGAAGAGACCCAGTACTTC

d_call: NA
clone_size: many
v_call: TRBV5-1
j_call: TRBJ1-5
cdr3_aa: CASSRDGSNQPQHF
cdr3_nt: TGCGCCAGCAGCAGGGACGGTAGCAATCAGCCCCAGCATTTT

d_call: NA
clone_size: NA
v_call: TRBV7-9
j_call: TRBJ2-5
cdr3_aa: CASSKTQEEETQYF
cdr3_nt: TGTGCCAGCAGCAAGACCCAGGAGGAAGAGACCCAGTACTTC

d_call: NA
clone_size: NA
v_call: TRBV5-5
j_call: TRBJ2-5
cdr3_aa: CASGSGEAETQYF
cdr3_nt: TGTGCCAGCGGCTCCGGGGAGGCAGAGACCCAGTACTTC

d_call: NA
clone_size: few
v_call: TRBV20-1
j_call: TRBJ2-7
cdr3_aa: CSGRQGTTYEQYF
cdr3_nt: TGCAGCGGACGACAAGGGACCACCTACGAGCAGTACTTC

d_call: NA
clone_size: NA
v_call: TRBV28
j_call: TRBJ2-1
cdr3_aa: CASRTRGIYNEQFF
cdr3_nt: TGTGCCAGCCGAACTAGGGGGATCTACAATGAGCAGTTCTTC

d_call: TRBD1
clone_size: NA
v_call: TRBV10-3
j_call: TRBJ1-1
cdr3_aa: CAIKKQGDPEAFF
cdr3_nt: TGTGCCATCAAGAAGCAGGGGGACCCTGAAGCTTTCTTT

d_call: TRBD2
clone_size: many
v_call: TRBV4-2
j_call: TRBJ2-3
cdr3_aa: CASSQTSGGGPDTQYF
cdr3_nt: TGTGCCAGCAGCCAAACTAGCGGGGGAGGTCCAGATACGCAGTATTTT

d_call: NA
clone_size: NA
v_call: TRBV3-1
j_call: TRBJ1-1
cdr3_aa: CASTPWWGNTEAFF
cdr3_nt: TGTGCCAGCACCCCGTGGTGGGGAAACACTGAAGCTTTCTTT

d_call: NA
clone_size: NA
v_call: TRBV18
j_call: TRBJ1-1
cdr3_aa: CASSPRKESEAFF
cdr3_nt: TGTGCCAGCTCACCAAGGAAGGAATCTGAAGCTTTCTTT

d_call: NA
clone_size: many
v_call: TRBV11-3
j_call: TRBJ1-1
cdr3_aa: CASSYQGFTEAFF
cdr3_nt: TGTGCCAGCAGCTACCAGGGCTTTACTGAAGCTTTCTTT

d_call: TRBD2
clone_size: few
v_call: TRBV4-1
j_call: TRBJ2-7
cdr3_aa: CASSQDVAGGYEQYF
cdr3_nt: TGCGCCAGCAGCCAAGACGTGGCGGGGGGCTACGAGCAGTACTTC

d_call: NA
clone_size: NA
v_call: TRBV3-1
j_call: TRBJ2-4
cdr3_aa: CASSQGLGKNIQYF
cdr3_nt: TGTGCCAGCAGCCAAGGGCTAGGCAAAAACATTCAGTACTTC

d_call: NA
clone_size: many
v_call: TRBV20-1
j_call: TRBJ2-3
cdr3_aa: CSASNSPDTQYF
cdr3_nt: TGCAGTGCTAGTAATTCTCCGGATACGCAGTATTTT

d_call: TRBD2
clone_size: many
v_call: TRBV7-2
j_call: TRBJ2-3
cdr3_aa: CASSPGLERDTQYF
cdr3_nt: TGTGCCAGCAGCCCCGGACTAGAGAGAGATACGCAGTATTTT

d_call: NA
clone_size: NA
v_call: TRBV2
j_call: TRBJ1-1
cdr3_aa: CASSLGLLAFF
cdr3_nt: TGTGCCAGCAGTCTGGGACTCTTAGCTTTCTTT

d_call: NA
clone_size: few
v_call: TRBV20-1
j_call: TRBJ2-3
cdr3_aa: CSAILAPPSNTQYF
cdr3_nt: TGCAGTGCTATCCTAGCTCCCCCCAGCAATACGCAGTATTTT

d_call: NA
clone_size: few
v_call: TRBV19
j_call: TRBJ1-2
cdr3_aa: CATSPGIYGYTF
cdr3_nt: TGTGCCACTTCTCCCGGGATCTATGGCTACACCTTC

d_call: NA
clone_size: NA
v_call: TRBV4-2
j_call: TRBJ1-1
cdr3_aa: CASSQVVSPEAFF
cdr3_nt: TGTGCCAGCAGCCAAGTTGTGAGTCCTGAAGCTTTCTTT

d_call: TRBD2
clone_size: NA
v_call: TRBV6-5
j_call: TRBJ2-1
cdr3_aa: CASSYSNFGGGEKFF
cdr3_nt: TGTGCCAGCAGTTACTCGAATTTTGGGGGGGGAGAAAAGTTCTTC